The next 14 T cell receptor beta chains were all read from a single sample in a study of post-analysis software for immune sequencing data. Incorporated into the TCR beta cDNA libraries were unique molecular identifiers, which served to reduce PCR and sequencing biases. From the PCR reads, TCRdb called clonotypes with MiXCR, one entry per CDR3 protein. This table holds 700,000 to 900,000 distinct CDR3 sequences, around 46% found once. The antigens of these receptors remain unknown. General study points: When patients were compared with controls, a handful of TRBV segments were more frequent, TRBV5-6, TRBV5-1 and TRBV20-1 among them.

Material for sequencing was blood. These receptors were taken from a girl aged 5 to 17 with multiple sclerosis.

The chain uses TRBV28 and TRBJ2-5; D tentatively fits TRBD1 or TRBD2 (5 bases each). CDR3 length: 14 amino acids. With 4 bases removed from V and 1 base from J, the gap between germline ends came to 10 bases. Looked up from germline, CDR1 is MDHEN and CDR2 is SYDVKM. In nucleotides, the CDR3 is TGTGCCAGCAGTTCGCCCGGGACCCAAGAGACCCAGTACTTC. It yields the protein CASSSPGTQETQYF.

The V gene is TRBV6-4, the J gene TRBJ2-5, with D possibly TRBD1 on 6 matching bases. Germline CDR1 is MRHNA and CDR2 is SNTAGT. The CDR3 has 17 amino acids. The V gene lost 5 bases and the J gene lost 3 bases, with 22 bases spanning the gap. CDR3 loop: CASSLSGTQLREETQYF. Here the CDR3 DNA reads TGTGCCAGCAGTTTGTCCGGGACACAACTCCGGGAAGAGACCCAGTACTTC.

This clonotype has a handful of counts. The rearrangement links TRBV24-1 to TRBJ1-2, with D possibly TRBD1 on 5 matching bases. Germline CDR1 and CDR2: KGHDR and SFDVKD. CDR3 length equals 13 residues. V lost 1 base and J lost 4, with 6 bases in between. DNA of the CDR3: TGTGCCACCAGTGATTTCGGGGGCTATGGCTACACCTTC. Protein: CATSDFGGYGYTF.

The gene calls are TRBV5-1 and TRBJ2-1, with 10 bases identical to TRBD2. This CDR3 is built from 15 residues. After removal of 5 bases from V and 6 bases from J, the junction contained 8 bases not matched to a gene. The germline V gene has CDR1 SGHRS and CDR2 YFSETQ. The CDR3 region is CASSLAGGGGNEQFF. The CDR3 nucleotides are TGCGCCAGCAGTTTAGCGGGAGGAGGGGGCAATGAGCAGTTCTTC.

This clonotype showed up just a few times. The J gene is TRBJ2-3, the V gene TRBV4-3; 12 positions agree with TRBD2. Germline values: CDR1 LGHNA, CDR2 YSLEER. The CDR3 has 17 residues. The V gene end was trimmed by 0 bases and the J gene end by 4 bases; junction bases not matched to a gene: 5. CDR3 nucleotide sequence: TGCGCCAGCAGCCAAGAGGCTAGCGGGAGGGCAGCAGATACGCAGTATTTT. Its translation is CASSQEASGRAADTQYF.

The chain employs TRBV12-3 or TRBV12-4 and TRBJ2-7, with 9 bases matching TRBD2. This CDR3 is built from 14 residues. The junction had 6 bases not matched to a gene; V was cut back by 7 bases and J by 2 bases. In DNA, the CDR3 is TGTGCCAGCACCCATAGCGGGGGACCCTACGAGCAGTACTTC. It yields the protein CASTHSGGPYEQYF.

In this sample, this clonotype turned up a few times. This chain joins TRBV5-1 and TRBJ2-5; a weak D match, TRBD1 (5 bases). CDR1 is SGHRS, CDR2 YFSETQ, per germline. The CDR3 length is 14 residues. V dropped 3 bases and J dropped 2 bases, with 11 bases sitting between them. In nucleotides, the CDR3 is TGCGCCAGCAGCTCCTTGGGGCGGCAAGAGACCCAGTACTTC. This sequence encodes CASSSLGRQETQYF.

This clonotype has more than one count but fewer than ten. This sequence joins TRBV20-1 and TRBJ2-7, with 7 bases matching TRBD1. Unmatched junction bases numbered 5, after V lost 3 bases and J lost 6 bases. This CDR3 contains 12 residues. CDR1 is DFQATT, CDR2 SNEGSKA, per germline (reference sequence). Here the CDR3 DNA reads TGCAGTGCTAGGGCAACAGGGGTCGAGCAGTACTTC. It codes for CSARATGVEQYF.

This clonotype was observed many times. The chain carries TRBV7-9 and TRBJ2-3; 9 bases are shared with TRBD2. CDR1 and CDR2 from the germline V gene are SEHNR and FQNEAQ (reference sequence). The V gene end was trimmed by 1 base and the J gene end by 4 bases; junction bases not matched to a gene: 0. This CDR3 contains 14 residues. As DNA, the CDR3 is TGTGCCAGCAGCTTAGTAGCGGGAGCAGATACGCAGTATTTT. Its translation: CASSLVAGADTQYF.

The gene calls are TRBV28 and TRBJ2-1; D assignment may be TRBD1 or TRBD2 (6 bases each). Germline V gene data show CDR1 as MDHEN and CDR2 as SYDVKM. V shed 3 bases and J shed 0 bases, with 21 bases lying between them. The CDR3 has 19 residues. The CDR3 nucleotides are TGTGCCAGCAGTTTTAGGGGGGTACGGGGGCCTAGCTCCTACAATGAGCAGTTCTTC. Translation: CASSFRGVRGPSSYNEQFF.

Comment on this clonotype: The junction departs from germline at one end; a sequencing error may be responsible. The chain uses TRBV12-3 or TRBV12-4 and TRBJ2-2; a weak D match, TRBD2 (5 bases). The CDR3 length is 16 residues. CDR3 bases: TGTGCCAGCAGTTTATTCGGACCCCCGAACACCGGGGAGCTGTGTTTT. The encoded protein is CASSLFGPPNTGELCF.

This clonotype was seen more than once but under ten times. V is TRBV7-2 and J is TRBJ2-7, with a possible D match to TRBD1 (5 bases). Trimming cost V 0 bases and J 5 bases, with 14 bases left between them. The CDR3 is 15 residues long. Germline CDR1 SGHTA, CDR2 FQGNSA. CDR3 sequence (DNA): TGTGCCAGCAGCTTAGCGGGCAGGGTCTTACACGAGCAGTACTTC. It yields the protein CASSLAGRVLHEQYF. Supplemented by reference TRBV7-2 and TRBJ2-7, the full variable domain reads GAGVSQSPSNKVTEKGKDVELRCDPISGHTALYWYRQSLGQGLEFLIYFQGNSAPDKSGLPSDRFSAERTGGSVSTLTIQRTQQEDSAVYLCASSLAGRVLHEQYFGPGTRLTVT.

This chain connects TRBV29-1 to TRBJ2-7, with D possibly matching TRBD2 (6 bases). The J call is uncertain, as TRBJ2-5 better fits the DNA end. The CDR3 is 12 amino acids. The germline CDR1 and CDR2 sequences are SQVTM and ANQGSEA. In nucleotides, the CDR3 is TGCAGCGTTGAGTGGACTATGAAGACCCAGTACTTC. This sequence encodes CSVEWTMKTQYF.

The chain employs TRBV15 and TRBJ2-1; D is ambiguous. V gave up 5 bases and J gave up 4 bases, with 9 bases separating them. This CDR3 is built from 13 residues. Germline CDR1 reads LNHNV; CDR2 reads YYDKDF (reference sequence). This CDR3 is CATSGTSYNEQFF. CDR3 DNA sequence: TGTGCCACCAGCGGAACCTCATACAATGAGCAGTTCTTC.